This record concerns one T cell receptor (beta chain) sequence. These data are taken from a study of Ad26.COV2.S vaccination and SARS-CoV-2 variants. The protocol was immunoSEQ multiplex PCR, while the TCRdb copy is restricted to in-frame clones and leaves out a portion. The sample includes 300,000 to 400,000 clones, approximately 80% of them seen just once. The CDR3 extends over 14 amino acids. Germline V CDR1 and CDR2: KGHSH, LQKENI. V lost 6 bases and J 3 bases, leaving 14 bases between the germline ends. Indicated treatment: around 19 received Ad26.COV2.S at low or high dose, single or two shots; roughly five received placebo; per-sample allocation not given. Sampling took place 63 days after the first vaccine or placebo injection.

The sequence derives from a person aged 18-60 years who received the Ad26.COV2.S COVID-19 vaccine or a placebo. The chain couples TRBV18 to TRBJ1-1; D gene unclear. This specimen consisted of peripheral blood, obtained in a trial of Ad26.COV2.S vaccine versus placebo. The CDR3 region is CASSGFTEDTEAFF. In DNA, the CDR3 is TGTGCCAGCTCGGGATTTACCGAAGACACTGAAGCTTTCTTT.